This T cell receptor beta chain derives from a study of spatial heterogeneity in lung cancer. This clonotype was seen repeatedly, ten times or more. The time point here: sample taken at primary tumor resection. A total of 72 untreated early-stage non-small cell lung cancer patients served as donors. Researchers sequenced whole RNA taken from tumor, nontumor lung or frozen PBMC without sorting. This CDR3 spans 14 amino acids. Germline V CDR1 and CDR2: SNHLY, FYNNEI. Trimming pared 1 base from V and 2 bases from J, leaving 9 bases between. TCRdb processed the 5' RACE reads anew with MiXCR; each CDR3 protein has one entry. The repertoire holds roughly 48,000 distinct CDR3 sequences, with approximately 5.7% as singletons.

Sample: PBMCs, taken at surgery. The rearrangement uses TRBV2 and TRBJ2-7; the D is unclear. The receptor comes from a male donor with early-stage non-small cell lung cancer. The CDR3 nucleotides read TGTGCCAGCAGTGAAGGGCTCCCTACCTACGAGCAGTACTTC. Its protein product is CASSEGLPTYEQYF.